This TCR delta chain was captured by sequencing in a study of Vδ1+ human thymocytes. The study, taken as a whole, reports: Despite high sort purity, about a fifth of thymic T cell receptor delta sequences were Vdelta2. Thymic TRG and TRD repertoires appeared highly polyclonal, with Gaussian CDR3 length distributions.

The CDR3 is made up of 21 amino acids. The V segment lost 0 bases and the J segment 1 base; nucleotides outside the gene matches: 15. CDR1 is TSWWSYY and CDR2 is QGS in the germline V gene. The sorted cells were CD3+ Vdelta1+ Vdelta2- thymocytes from alphabeta-depleted thymus. This clone was counted a few times. Its antigen is not identified. Sequences come from RNA converted to cDNA by reverse transcription. The CDR3 regions were amplified by multiplex PCR from V-gene primers to a constant-region primer. With CATT, TCRdb re-called clones from the multiplex PCR reads. The sample shows around 56,000 delta-chain clones, around 16% of them seen only once.

The sequence came from a girl in the first two years of life who had congenital heart surgery. The genes are TRDV1 and TRDJ1, with TRDD3 matching over 12 bases. Sequencing was performed on Vdelta1+ gamma-delta thymocytes from the thymus. Subset specified: FACS-sorted CD3+ TCRalphabeta- TCRVdelta1+ TCRVdelta2- thymocytes. The CDR3 DNA reads TGTGCTCTTGGGGAACTATCGGGAGGGGGTACTGGGGGATACTTCACCGATAAACTCATCTTT. This sequence encodes CALGELSGGGTGGYFTDKLIF.